These 22 T cell receptor beta chains were sequenced from one sample in a study of T cells after yellow fever vaccination. A single record per CDR3 protein comes from TCRdb applying MiXCR to the 5' RACE reads. In the table there are about 350,000 distinct CDR3 sequences, roughly 7.5% of which are singletons. Specimen: PBMCs, collected roughly 47 days after the first yellow fever vaccination. The receptors here all came from a man younger than 30 who received the YFV17D yellow fever vaccine.

This clonotype occurred many times. The genes are TRBV7-2 and TRBJ1-5, with D unresolved. Trimming took 2 bases from V and 0 from J, leaving 8 bases between them. There are 15 residues in the CDR3. CDR1 and CDR2 from the germline V gene are SGHTA and FQGNSA. The CDR3 sequence: CASSLWAHSNQPQHF. The CDR3 coding sequence is TGTGCCAGCAGCTTATGGGCACATAGCAATCAGCCCCAGCATTTT.

In this sample, this clonotype turned up many times. This chain links TRBV5-1 with TRBJ2-2; D possibly corresponds to TRBD1 (7 bases). V shed 3 bases and J shed 2 bases, with 17 bases lying between them. The germline V gene encodes CDR1 SGHRS and CDR2 YFSETQ. The length of the CDR3 is 17 residues. The CDR3 is CASSSSSTGTNTGELFF. CDR3 sequence (DNA): TGCGCCAGCAGCTCGTCATCGACAGGGACTAACACCGGGGAGCTGTTTTTT.

In its sample, this clonotype was seen many times. The V gene is TRBV2, the J gene TRBJ2-3; D perhaps matches TRBD2 (6 bases). The germline gives CDR1 SNHLY, CDR2 FYNNEI. The CDR3 is made up of 15 amino acids. V was clipped by 7 bases and J by 4 bases, with 18 bases between them. The CDR3 here is CASNREAGPPDTQYF. The CDR3 nucleotides read TGTGCCAGCAATCGGGAAGCGGGCCCCCCAGATACGCAGTATTTT.

This clonotype was counted ten times or more. The chain combines TRBV7-9 with TRBJ2-2; 14 positions agree with TRBD2. Trimming cost V 5 bases and J 6 bases; bases outside gene matches: 5. The CDR3 sequence is 16 residues long. Germline-derived CDR1 and CDR2 are SEHNR and FQNEAQ (reference sequence). CDR3: CASSPRLAGGPGELFF. In DNA, the CDR3 is TGTGCCAGCAGCCCTCGACTAGCGGGGGGGCCCGGGGAGCTGTTTTTT.

This clonotype appeared a few times. The gene calls are TRBV5-1 and TRBJ1-1; TRBD1 matches 7 bases. The V and J ends lost 0 bases and 5 bases, in that order; junction bases with no gene match: 10. Germline V gives CDR1 SGHRS, CDR2 YFSETQ. The CDR3 contains 16 residues. The CDR3 loop is CASSLDTRGSRTEAFF. The CDR3, as DNA: TGCGCCAGCAGCTTGGATACCAGGGGGTCGAGGACTGAAGCTTTCTTT.

The chain uses TRBV5-6 and TRBJ2-5; TRBD1 matches at 7 bases. CDR1 is SGHDT and CDR2 is YYEEEE in the germline V gene. The V gene end was trimmed by 4 bases and the J gene end by 4 bases; junction bases not matched to a gene: 7. The CDR3 is made up of 14 amino acids. CDR3 sequence reads: CASSPDRALETQYF. In DNA, the CDR3 is TGTGCCAGCAGCCCTGACAGGGCCTTAGAGACCCAGTACTTC.

There are a few counts of this clonotype. The chain recombines TRBV29-1 with TRBJ1-1; TRBD1 might be the D (5 bases). The ends were cut back, 3 bases at V and 4 bases at J, with 6 bases in the middle. The germline V gene encodes CDR1 SQVTM and CDR2 ANQGSEA. The CDR3 has 11 amino acids. The CDR3 sequence: CSVDGGTEAFF. The CDR3, as DNA: TGCAGCGTTGACGGGGGCACTGAAGCTTTCTTT.

This clonotype was detected many times. This chain links TRBV5-5 with TRBJ1-2; tentative D call: TRBD1 (6 bases). Trimming stripped 3 bases from V and 8 bases from J, with 17 bases between. Germline-derived CDR1 and CDR2 are SGHKS and YYEKEE (reference sequence). This CDR3 spans 14 amino acids. The CDR3 is CASSSEQGWRGYTF. CDR3 DNA sequence: TGTGCCAGCAGCTCGGAACAGGGATGGCGGGGCTACACCTTC.

The rearrangement links TRBV6-5 to TRBJ1-6; the D gene is possibly TRBD1 (5 bases). Trimming cost V 2 bases and J 8 bases, with 13 bases left between them. CDR3 length: 15 amino acids. Germline loops: CDR1 MNHEY, CDR2 SVGAGI. The CDR3 sequence is CASSYVGLPYSPLHF. The DNA for the CDR3 is TGTGCCAGCAGTTACGTGGGACTCCCCTATTCACCCCTCCACTTT.

This clonotype was seen only a few times. The rearrangement joins TRBV5-1 to TRBJ2-3; D possibly corresponds to TRBD1 (5 bases). Germline CDR1 reads SGHRS; CDR2 reads YFSETQ. Trimming stripped 0 bases from V and 3 bases from J, with 11 bases between. This CDR3 contains 15 residues. CDR3 residues: CASSLAVQGTDTQYF. The CDR3 DNA reads TGCGCCAGCAGCTTGGCGGTTCAGGGTACAGATACGCAGTATTTT.

The CDR3 is CSARELVVGLGEQFF. CDR3 sequence (DNA): TGCAGTGCTAGAGAACTGGTGGTCGGTCTGGGTGAGCAGTTCTTC. V usage is TRBV20-1 and J usage is TRBJ2-1; D unresolved. The V and J ends lost 0 bases and 9 bases respectively, with 18 bases between them. CDR1 and CDR2 from the germline V gene are DFQATT and SNEGSKA (reference sequence). This CDR3 spans 15 amino acids.

The V gene is TRBV27, the J gene TRBJ2-1, with TRBD2 matching over 7 bases. The CDR3 is 16 amino acids. Germline V gene sequence: CDR1 MNHEY, CDR2 SMNVEV (reference sequence). With V trimmed by 0 bases and J by 1 base, 3 bases remained unmatched. The CDR3, as DNA: TGTGCCAGCAGTTTATCAGCGGGGCTTTCCTACAATGAGCAGTTCTTC. This translates into CASSLSAGLSYNEQFF.

This clonotype was observed many times. The chain links TRBV20-1 to TRBJ1-1, with 9 bases matching TRBD1. The CDR3 runs to 14 residues. Germline values: CDR1 DFQATT, CDR2 SNEGSKA (reference sequence). The V segment lost 3 bases and the J segment 0 bases; nucleotides outside the gene matches: 2. The CDR3 sequence is CSARGTGLNTEAFF. In DNA form, the CDR3 reads TGCAGTGCTAGGGGGACAGGGTTGAACACTGAAGCTTTCTTT.

In its sample, this clonotype was seen a few times. This chain uses TRBV7-2 with TRBJ1-1; maybe TRBD1 (6 bases). V shed 3 bases and J shed 4 bases, with 15 bases lying between them. This CDR3 has 15 residues. The V gene's germline CDR1 is SGHTA and CDR2 FQGNSA. The CDR3 sequence is CASSFDRWASTEAFF. DNA for the CDR3: TGTGCCAGCAGCTTTGACAGGTGGGCGAGCACTGAAGCTTTCTTT.

Worth noting for this clonotype: A much bigger clone sits one base away, suggesting this may be a read error. The chain recombines TRBV4-1 with TRBJ2-7; tentative D call: TRBD1 (5 bases). The V gene's germline CDR1 is MGHRA and CDR2 YSYEKL. The CDR3 spans 15 residues. CDR3 protein: CASSQEPPGNYELYF. CDR3 bases: TGCGCCAGCAGCCAAGAGCCTCCAGGGAACTACGAGCTGTACTTC.

This sequence joins TRBV18 and TRBJ2-1, with D perhaps being TRBD1 or TRBD2 (5 bases each). Trimming removed 7 bases from V and 0 bases from J, with 19 bases in between. The length of the CDR3 is 17 residues. Germline values: CDR1 KGHSH, CDR2 LQKENI. In nucleotides, the CDR3 is TGTGCCAGCTACCCCGGGTCCGGGGCGAGCTCCTACAATGAGCAGTTCTTC. It codes for CASYPGSGASSYNEQFF.

The chain joins TRBV10-3 to TRBJ2-7; possibly TRBD1 or TRBD2 for D (6 bases each). The V and J ends lost 6 bases and 1 base respectively, with 13 bases between them. There are 14 residues in the CDR3. In germline, CDR1 is ENHRY, CDR2 SYGVKD. CDR3 region: CAIRQGRGSYEQYF. As DNA, the CDR3 is TGTGCCATCAGACAGGGCCGGGGGTCCTACGAGCAGTACTTC.

This clonotype was observed a handful of times. The rearrangement uses TRBV20-1 and TRBJ2-7; tentatively, D is TRBD1 (6 bases). Germline CDR1 and CDR2: DFQATT and SNEGSKA (reference sequence). The germline V and J ends were trimmed by 4 bases and 0 bases, with 22 bases remaining between them. The CDR3 covers 17 residues. The CDR3 DNA is TGCAGTGCTAAAACGAACCCGGGACACTCGAGCTCCTACGAGCAGTACGTC. Its protein is CSAKTNPGHSSSYEQYV.

The table lists this clonotype with a few counts. The chain has TRBV20-1 and TRBJ1-4; D not resolved. The CDR3 length is 12 residues. V was cut by 8 bases and J by 7 bases, with 14 bases left in between. Germline V gene sequence: CDR1 DFQATT, CDR2 SNEGSKA (reference sequence). Here the CDR3 DNA reads TGCAGTACTCACGGGCTGGGTGAAAAACTGTTTTTT. The encoded protein is CSTHGLGEKLFF.

V usage is TRBV5-1 and J usage is TRBJ2-7; TRBD2 is a possible D gene (5 bases). The CDR3 loop spans 14 amino acids. Trimming left V 4 bases short and J 0 bases short, with 11 bases between. The germline CDR1 and CDR2 sequences are SGHRS and YFSETQ. DNA of the CDR3: TGCGCCAGCAGCCCTGGACTCAACTCCTACGAGCAGTACTTC. Protein: CASSPGLNSYEQYF.

V is TRBV6-2 or TRBV6-3 and J is TRBJ2-1; TRBD2 aligns across 12 bases. V shed 0 bases and J 10 bases; nucleotides not matched to a gene: 7. The CDR3 extends over 16 amino acids. The germline gives CDR1 MNHEY, CDR2 SVGEGT. The DNA of the CDR3 is TGTGCCAGCAGTTACTCTCCGGGACTAGCGGGTCGGGAGCAGTTCTTC. It encodes CASSYSPGLAGREQFF.

The chain uses TRBV25-1 and TRBJ2-2; no clear D. The CDR3 runs to 15 residues. Germline CDR1 MGHDK, CDR2 SYGVNS. Trimming pared 1 base from V and 6 bases from J, leaving 12 bases between. The CDR3 loop reads CASSELRSTSGELFF. CDR3 DNA: TGTGCCAGCAGTGAATTGCGCAGCACCTCCGGGGAGCTGTTTTTT.